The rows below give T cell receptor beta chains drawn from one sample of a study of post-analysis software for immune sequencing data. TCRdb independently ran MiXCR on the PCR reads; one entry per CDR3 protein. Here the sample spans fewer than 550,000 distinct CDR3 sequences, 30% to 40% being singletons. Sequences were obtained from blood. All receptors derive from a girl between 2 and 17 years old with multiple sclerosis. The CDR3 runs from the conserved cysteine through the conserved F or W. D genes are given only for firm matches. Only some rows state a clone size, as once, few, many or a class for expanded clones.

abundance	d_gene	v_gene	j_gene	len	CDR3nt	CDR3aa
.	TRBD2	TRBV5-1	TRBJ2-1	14	TGCGCCACCCGACTAGCGGGGGGTCTCAATGAGCAGTTCTTC	CATRLAGGLNEQFF
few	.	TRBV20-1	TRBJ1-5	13	TGCAGTGCTTCGGGACACAGCAATCAGCCCCAGCATTTT	CSASGHSNQPQHF
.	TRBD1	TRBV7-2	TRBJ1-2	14	TGTGCCAGCAGCGACAGGGGGCGAGACTATGGCTACACCTTC	CASSDRGRDYGYTF
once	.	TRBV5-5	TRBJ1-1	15	TGTGCCAGCAACCCCCGGTGGGGGCTTATCACTGAAGCTTTCTTT	CASNPRWGLITEAFF
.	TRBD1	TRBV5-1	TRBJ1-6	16	TGCGCCAGCAGCTTGGTGGGACAGAAACCAAATTCACCCCTCCACTTT	CASSLVGQKPNSPLHF
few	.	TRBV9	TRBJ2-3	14	TGTGCCAGCAGCGCCGGGGTTAACACAGATACGCAGTATTTT	CASSAGVNTDTQYF
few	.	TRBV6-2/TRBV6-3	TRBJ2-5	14	TGTGCCAGCAGTTCCGGGTTTGCGGGAGAGACCCAGTACTTC	CASSSGFAGETQYF
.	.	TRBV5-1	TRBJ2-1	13	TGCGCCAGCAGCCAAATGGCTCCCCGGGGGCAGTTCTTC	CASSQMAPRGQFF
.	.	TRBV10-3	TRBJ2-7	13	TGTGCCATCACCGGGACGTACTCCTACGAGCAGTACTTC	CAITGTYSYEQYF
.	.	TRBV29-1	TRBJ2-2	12	TGCAGTGGGGGGCAGAACACCGGGGAGCTGTTTTTT	CSGGQNTGELFF
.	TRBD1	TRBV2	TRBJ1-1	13	TGTGCCAGCATGCCGGACAGGGGAACTGAAGCTTTCTTT	CASMPDRGTEAFF
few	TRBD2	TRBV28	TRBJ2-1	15	TGTGCCAGCAGTTTAAGGCTAGCGGTGGACTATGAGCAGTTCTTC	CASSLRLAVDYEQFF
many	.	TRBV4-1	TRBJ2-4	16	TGCGCCAGCAGCTCGATAGCGGACCTAGCCAAAAACATTCAGTACTTC	CASSSIADLAKNIQYF
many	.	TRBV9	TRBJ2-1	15	TGTGCCAGCAGCGGGACCGAGACAGCTTACAATGAGCAGTTCTTC	CASSGTETAYNEQFF